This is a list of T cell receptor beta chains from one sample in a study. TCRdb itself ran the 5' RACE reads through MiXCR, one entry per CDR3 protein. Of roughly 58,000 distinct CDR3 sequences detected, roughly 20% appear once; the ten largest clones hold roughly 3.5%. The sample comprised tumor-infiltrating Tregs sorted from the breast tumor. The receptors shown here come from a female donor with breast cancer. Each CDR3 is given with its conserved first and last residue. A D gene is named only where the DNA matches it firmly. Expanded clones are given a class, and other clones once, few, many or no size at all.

CDR3nt: TGTGCCAGCAGTACCTCACGGAGCTACGAGCAGTACTTC; CDR3aa: CASSTSRSYEQYF; abundance: few; j_gene: TRBJ2-7; v_gene: TRBV6-5; d_gene: -
CDR3nt: TGCGCCAGCAGCGACGGGACAGCAACCTCCTACGAGCAGTACTTC; CDR3aa: CASSDGTATSYEQYF; abundance: few; j_gene: TRBJ2-7; v_gene: TRBV5-1; d_gene: TRBD1
CDR3nt: TGTGCCAGCAGCTTGGGGGGGCTGTACACCGGGGAGCTGTTTTTT; CDR3aa: CASSLGGLYTGELFF; abundance: few; j_gene: TRBJ2-2; v_gene: TRBV5-5; d_gene: -
CDR3nt: TGTGCCAGCAGCTTGGCCGGGGCACGTAGAGGGCCCGACGAGCAGTACTTC; CDR3aa: CASSLAGARRGPDEQYF; abundance: few; j_gene: TRBJ2-7; v_gene: TRBV5-6; d_gene: -
CDR3nt: TGCGCCAGCAGTGAGTCCGTAGGGGGCTACGGTTCCGCTGAAGCTTTCTTT; CDR3aa: CASSESVGGYGSAEAFF; abundance: many; j_gene: TRBJ1-1; v_gene: TRBV10-1; d_gene: TRBD1
CDR3nt: TGTGCCAGCAGCCGGGTAACGACCACTTACGAGCAGTACTTC; CDR3aa: CASSRVTTTYEQYF; abundance: -; j_gene: TRBJ2-7; v_gene: TRBV2; d_gene: -
CDR3nt: TGTGCCAGCAGCTTAAGGGCGATAGGTCCAGGGGGCGCAGTGGAGACCCAGTACTTC; CDR3aa: CASSLRAIGPGGAVETQYF; abundance: -; j_gene: TRBJ2-5; v_gene: TRBV7-6; d_gene: TRBD1
CDR3nt: TGTGCCAGCAGCCGTAGAAGGGGGCGCCTCCTCTCTGGGGCCAACGTCCTGACTTTC; CDR3aa: CASSRRRGRLLSGANVLTF; abundance: few; j_gene: TRBJ2-6; v_gene: TRBV7-6; d_gene: TRBD1
CDR3nt: TGCGCCAGCAGCCAAGAAACCGCGGCCGAGCAGTACTTC; CDR3aa: CASSQETAAEQYF; abundance: many; j_gene: TRBJ2-7; v_gene: TRBV4-3; d_gene: -
CDR3nt: TGTGCCAGCAGCCGCAGAGGTGGAGGCGGCAGCTCCTACAATGAGCAGTTCTTC; CDR3aa: CASSRRGGGGSSYNEQFF; abundance: few; j_gene: TRBJ2-1; v_gene: TRBV27; d_gene: -
CDR3nt: TGTGCCAGCATTTCCCTCGCCTCCACCCCGTTCTTC; CDR3aa: CASISLASTPFF; abundance: many; j_gene: TRBJ2-1; v_gene: TRBV6-2/TRBV6-3; d_gene: -
CDR3nt: TGCGCCAGCAGCCTCGGACAGGGGAGCACAGATACGCAGTATTTT; CDR3aa: CASSLGQGSTDTQYF; abundance: many; j_gene: TRBJ2-3; v_gene: TRBV4-1; d_gene: TRBD1
CDR3nt: TGTGCCAGCAGTTACGGGCGGGCGGGGAACACTGAAGCTTTCTTT; CDR3aa: CASSYGRAGNTEAFF; abundance: few; j_gene: TRBJ1-1; v_gene: TRBV6-2/TRBV6-3; d_gene: -
CDR3nt: TGTGCCAGCAGGCTCAGTTCCTATTCCTCGGATGGCTACACCTTC; CDR3aa: CASRLSSYSSDGYTF; abundance: few; j_gene: TRBJ1-2; v_gene: TRBV2; d_gene: -
CDR3nt: TGTGCCAGCAGTCTACGACTAGCGGGAGGGCCGTACAATGAGCAGTTCTTC; CDR3aa: CASSLRLAGGPYNEQFF; abundance: many; j_gene: TRBJ2-1; v_gene: TRBV28; d_gene: TRBD2
CDR3nt: TGTGCCATCAGTGAGTCGAAGGGTGGCTCAGATACGCAGTATTTT; CDR3aa: CAISESKGGSDTQYF; abundance: few; j_gene: TRBJ2-3; v_gene: TRBV10-3; d_gene: -
CDR3nt: TGTGCCAGCAGCTTGGACAGGGGGCAGCCCCAGCATTTT; CDR3aa: CASSLDRGQPQHF; abundance: many; j_gene: TRBJ1-5; v_gene: TRBV5-6; d_gene: TRBD1
CDR3nt: TGTGCCAGCAGGTCTACCGGGGCTCTTGGGGAGCTGTTTTTT; CDR3aa: CASRSTGALGELFF; abundance: -; j_gene: TRBJ2-2; v_gene: TRBV7-9; d_gene: -
CDR3nt: TGCGCCAGCAGCCCCGAAGGACCGAGGAGCACAGATACGCAGTATTTT; CDR3aa: CASSPEGPRSTDTQYF; abundance: -; j_gene: TRBJ2-3; v_gene: TRBV4-1; d_gene: -
CDR3nt: TGTGCCAGCAGCATGGCTATACAGAGAATCTATGGCTACACCTTC; CDR3aa: CASSMAIQRIYGYTF; abundance: -; j_gene: TRBJ1-2; v_gene: TRBV5-6; d_gene: -
CDR3nt: TGCAGTGCGGTCTCAGGGGACACAGGAGCCTCCTACGAGCAGTACTTC; CDR3aa: CSAVSGDTGASYEQYF; abundance: few; j_gene: TRBJ2-7; v_gene: TRBV20-1; d_gene: -
CDR3nt: TGTGCCAGCAGCTGGGACAGGGGTAATCAGCCCCAGCATTTT; CDR3aa: CASSWDRGNQPQHF; abundance: few; j_gene: TRBJ1-5; v_gene: TRBV7-9; d_gene: TRBD1
CDR3nt: TGTGCCAGCAGTTCCCTACGGACAGGGGGCGCCGGGGAGCTGTTTTTT; CDR3aa: CASSSLRTGGAGELFF; abundance: few; j_gene: TRBJ2-2; v_gene: TRBV12-3/TRBV12-4; d_gene: TRBD1
CDR3nt: TGTGCCACCAGTGCCTGGACTAGCGGGAGCAAGTCAGATACGCAGTATTTT; CDR3aa: CATSAWTSGSKSDTQYF; abundance: few; j_gene: TRBJ2-3; v_gene: TRBV24-1; d_gene: TRBD2
CDR3nt: TGTGCCAACAGCTCCAAGACTGGCTCGAACACCGGGGAGCTGTTTTTT; CDR3aa: CANSSKTGSNTGELFF; abundance: once; j_gene: TRBJ2-2; v_gene: TRBV11-2; d_gene: -
CDR3nt: TGCAGTGCCGCGGTACTACCAGCTAACAATGAGCAGTTCTTC; CDR3aa: CSAAVLPANNEQFF; abundance: few; j_gene: TRBJ2-1; v_gene: TRBV20-1; d_gene: -
CDR3nt: TGTGCCAGCAGTCCAGCCGCGGGGGCAACTAATGAAAAACTGTTTTTT; CDR3aa: CASSPAAGATNEKLFF; abundance: few; j_gene: TRBJ1-4; v_gene: TRBV12-3/TRBV12-4; d_gene: -
CDR3nt: TGCAGTGCTAGAGGGTCCAGGCAAAGGGGCACTGAAGCTTTCTTT; CDR3aa: CSARGSRQRGTEAFF; abundance: few; j_gene: TRBJ1-1; v_gene: TRBV20-1; d_gene: -